This T cell receptor beta chain originates from a study of cytomegalovirus exposure and HLA in healthy donors (dated by TCRdb to about 2017). Broadly, across the study: According to an earlier analysis of 587 of the donors, about 190 million T cells yielded 95 million to 140 million unique TCR beta sequences and 276 Gb of sequence data. Roughly 300 gigabases of sequencing data and roughly 80 million unique TCR sequences made up an early release that covered fewer than 650 HLA-typed donors. Of the roughly 410 genotyped donors, 70% to 90% were placed in the genetic ancestry cluster associated with self-reported Caucasian donors. The study aimed to test whether cataloging public T cell receptors could reveal signatures of past pathogen exposure. Using immunosequencing, the study profiled T cell repertoires from about 620 subjects and related those repertoires to cytomegalovirus serostatus. Besides the first cohort of approximately 710 subjects, a separate validation cohort made up of about 120 different subjects was used. To predict cytomegalovirus infection status, the study combined high-throughput TCR immunosequencing, statistical association of individual TCRs with disease status, and machine learning. To study patterns of TCR occurrence, a later analysis re-analyzed previously published TCR beta repertoires from 666 donors and added high-resolution HLA genotyping. Rather than drawing on any new phenotypic data, the later analysis identified candidate immune exposures from TCR beta sequences and the way those sequences occurred across donors. To decide whether each TCR beta V gene segment behaved as functional or pseudogenic, an earlier analysis of fewer than 750 of the donors relied on high-throughput TCR beta sequencing. Donor age, sex, ethnicity and CMV serostatus were collected together with the repertoire data. Genome-wide SNP genotypes for about three fifths of the roughly 700 donors were used in a later genetic analysis, which treated that subset as a discovery cohort. Every discovery cohort repertoire had been produced on one sequencing platform. HLA typing included class I and class II loci at four-digit resolution. The number of typed donors differed by locus: about 620-640 for A, B, C, DRB1 and DQB1; approximately 540 for DQA1; 606 for DPA1; and some 450 for DPB1. Because of strong linkage in the cohort, 4 to 6 DR-DQ haplotypes were treated as single units for association and clustering. Among approximately 370 genotyped donors of the cohort, an average of around 240,000 unique TCR beta nucleotide sequences was sequenced per donor, of which approximately 19% were non-productive. Study-wide findings and limitations: A later analysis found that most CMV-associated TCR beta chains appeared HLA-restricted, with HLA associations seemingly driven largely by CMV exposure. In a later analysis, more than 15,000 TCR beta sequences were associated with specific HLA alleles at a false discovery rate of 0.05. For the cohort, immune exposure information was limited to CMV serostatus. HLA typing was unavailable for some donors at each locus, so association tests used only the typed subset. Correlated functional status among segregating V segments might be attributable to linkage disequilibrium, but an unknown experimental factor could not be ruled out. The authors suggested that the approach could potentially be generalized to other disease states and immunological phenotypes. Because counts were too low, fewer than 20 rarely observed V segments, including chromosome 9 orphons, were excluded from the earlier analysis of 587 of the donors. In both the original and validation cohorts, the classifier was reported to diagnose cytomegalovirus status with high specificity and sensitivity. Strong co-occurrence of HLA alleles, especially DR and DQ, made assigning TCR associations to individual alleles difficult. The study gave a list of about 170 TCR beta chains associated with cytomegalovirus. An earlier analysis of some 590 of the donors showed that most TCR beta V segments appeared in productive rearrangements either about 87% or about 30% of the time, which broadly matched IMGT annotations. Only TCR beta chains were sequenced in this cohort, and the absence of alpha or paired-chain data limited detectable features. Presence/absence analyses assumed roughly uniform sequencing depth across donors, an assumption that may not hold. According to a later genetic analysis, donors in an Asian-associated ancestry cluster had fewer N-insertions in productive TCRs than the approximately 650-donor mean. Several of the top co-occurrence clusters appeared to be linked to parvovirus B19, influenza, CMV and Epstein-Barr virus, according to a later analysis. A further reported finding was that TCR beta sequences accurately predicted the HLA-A and HLA-B alleles for most subjects in the first cohort. Most TCR sequences were seen in very few donors, while some public TCRs were found in many individuals. In vitro tests confirmed that a few of the cytomegalovirus-associated TCR beta chains recognize cytomegalovirus antigens. A group of highly shared sequence variants was considered likely to be a technical artifact of the sequencing pipeline. Compared with equally common non-associated chains, HLA-associated TCR beta chains in a later analysis were more clonally expanded and had lower generation probabilities. Some IMGT-functional V segments, including TRBV6-2 and TRBV6-3, could not be told apart with the 87-base-pair reads, so those segments were excluded. In a later genetic analysis, a missense DCLRE1C variant was associated with V-gene and J-gene trimming of TCR beta chains, and the association was replicated in an independent cohort. In a later analysis, the rate of TCR association differed among HLA loci, with DRB1 alleles having the most associated TCRs and HLA-C alleles having the fewest.

Trimming leaves V shorter by 3 bases and J shorter by 5 bases, with the junction holding 6 bases beyond the gene matches. The CDR3 holds 14 amino acids from the cysteine to the phenylalanine. Only the CDR3 DNA is retained, 42 bases long and in frame from the first base. The germline V gene encodes CDR1 SGHDT and CDR2 YYEEEE. Receptor amplification or capture employed the immunoSEQ multiplex PCR assay. A mixture of 60 forward primers for TCR Vbeta segments and 13 reverse primers for TCR Jbeta segments was used in the multiplex PCR. A multiplex PCR assay on genomic DNA amplified the CDR3 region of rearranged TCR beta genes. The Illumina HiSeq System was used to sequence the amplified TCR beta libraries as 87-base-pair reads. The authors processed their data as follows. A later analysis tallied 70 million to 100 million unique TCR beta chains across the 650 to 750 repertoires, and roughly 11 million of those chains were shared by two or more donors. To remove PCR and sequencing errors, raw reads were error-corrected and collapsed into unique sequences using a nearest-neighbor algorithm that merged closely related sequences. Alignment of CDR3 sequences to IMGT reference sequences was used to assign V, D and J gene segments. For a sequence to be retained, a match of at least six nucleotides to both a V gene segment and a J gene segment was required. A rearrangement counted as productive if the CDR3 had no stop codons and remained in frame with V and J, and every other rearrangement counted as non-productive. CDR3 was defined according to IMGT convention as the region running from the second conserved V-encoded cysteine to the conserved J-encoded phenylalanine. Sequences without an unambiguous match to a single V gene segment were excluded from the earlier analysis of several hundred of the donors. In an earlier analysis of approximately 500 of the donors, a V segment was called functional when productive rearrangements were above 56.7%, and segregating when the standard deviation between donors exceeded 5%. A statistical classification framework was built for diagnosing cytomegalovirus status from the catalog of TCR beta chain sequences. V and J gene assignment, in a later analysis, came from comparing TCR nucleotide sequences with IMGT/GENE-DB human TR gene sequences. In a later analysis, CDR3 sequences and most-parsimonious VDJ recombination scenarios were assigned using the TCRdist pipeline. In a later analysis, each TCR beta chain was defined by its CDR3 amino acid sequence together with its V-gene family, and reads lacking a unique V-gene family were excluded. As a way to deal with suspected cross-contamination and a sequencing artifact, a later analysis dropped 450 to 600 nucleotide sequences that were highly shared and had low generation probability. In a later analysis, a clonal expansion index was calculated for each public chain from normalized within-repertoire ranks of inferred template counts. In a later analysis, generation probabilities were computed with a VDJ recombination model fitted to out-of-frame rearrangements, and the resulting probabilities were checked against IGoR. A later analysis scored TCR-TCR, TCR-HLA and TCR-CMV co-occurrence with hypergeometric tests, applying a repertoire-size bias correction to TCR pairs. False discovery rates were estimated in a later analysis by permuting HLA or CMV assignments 20 times. In a later analysis, co-occurring TCRs were grouped using DBSCAN, with TCRdist sequence similarity added in when clustering inside HLA-allele-positive subsets. Repertoires with fewer than 30,000 or more than 120,000 public chains were left out of co-occurrence clustering, as were four to six repertoires with anomalous nucleotide sharing. Imported from immuneACCESS, the table was reduced by TCRdb to in-frame sequences with V and J called. These copies leave out some clones; in studies compared against another copy, an unresolved V gene accounts for under half, and the cause of the remainder is not known. V and J calls and clone size come straight from that table; D and trimming were deduced from the DNA. Recorded for this sample are about 61,000 clones; around 92% of them occurred a single time. About 1.6% of the sample comes from the top ten.

Note on this clone: Its specific antigen is unknown. No base quality information exists; no much larger clone differs at one position.

In total, 500 to 700 healthy bone marrow donors made up the cohort. All cohort members were sampled while nominally healthy, although unrecorded immune exposures were likely present. The donor tested CMV seropositive and was one of the 289 seropositive cohort members. Each donor provided a peripheral blood sample, and peripheral blood mononuclear cells were used for TCR beta sequencing. The Qiagen DNeasy Blood Extraction Kit was used to extract genomic DNA from the blood cell samples. The TCR comes from a man aged 25-45 years in good health and CMV-seropositive. The chain employs TRBV5-6 and TRBJ2-7; TRBD2 aligns with 9 central bases. Sequencing input: PBMCs. The DNA is as follows: TGTGCCAGCAGCTGGGTAGCGGGAGCCCACGAGCAGTACTTC. The resulting protein is CASSWVAGAHEQYF. With all but the CDR3 taken from the reference TRBV5-6 and TRBJ2-7 genes, the full variable domain is: DAGVTQSPTHLIKTRGQQVTLRCSPKSGHDTVSWYQQALGQGPQFIFQYYEEEERQRGNFPDRFSGHQFPNYSSELNVNALLLGDSALYLCASSWVAGAHEQYFGPGTRLTVT.